This note documents a single T cell receptor beta chain sequence. The antigen is not known. This entry comes from a study of regulatory T cells in long-lasting Graves disease. Study-wide findings and caveats: Preferential use of TRBV28, TRBJ1-2 and TRBJ2-5 was seen in persistent disease.

This CDR3 spans 15 amino acids. Germline-derived CDR1 and CDR2 are MDHEN and SYDVKM. The sample's time point: persistent/refractory GD, antithyroid drugs over 5 years with positive TRAb. TCR sequences were obtained from RNA taken from PBMCs. Assembly of TCR beta libraries relied on iRepertoire HTBI primers together with Arm-PCR of CDR3 regions. TCRdb re-analysed the multiplex PCR reads in MiXCR, keeping a single row per CDR3 protein. This table has 430,000 or so distinct CDR3 sequences, roughly 23% appearing once. The sequence was obtained from a female donor with Graves disease. The chain recombines TRBV28 with TRBJ2-5, with 8 bases that match TRBD2. The J call could be wrong; TRBJ2-1 is a better fit for the DNA end. The starting material was peripheral blood mononuclear cells (PBMCs), obtained when the disease was refractory, from a patient treated with antithyroid drugs. CDR3 residues: CASSSLAVLYNEQFF. The CDR3, as DNA: TGTGCCAGCAGTTCACTAGCGGTCCTTTACAATGAGCAGTTCTTC.